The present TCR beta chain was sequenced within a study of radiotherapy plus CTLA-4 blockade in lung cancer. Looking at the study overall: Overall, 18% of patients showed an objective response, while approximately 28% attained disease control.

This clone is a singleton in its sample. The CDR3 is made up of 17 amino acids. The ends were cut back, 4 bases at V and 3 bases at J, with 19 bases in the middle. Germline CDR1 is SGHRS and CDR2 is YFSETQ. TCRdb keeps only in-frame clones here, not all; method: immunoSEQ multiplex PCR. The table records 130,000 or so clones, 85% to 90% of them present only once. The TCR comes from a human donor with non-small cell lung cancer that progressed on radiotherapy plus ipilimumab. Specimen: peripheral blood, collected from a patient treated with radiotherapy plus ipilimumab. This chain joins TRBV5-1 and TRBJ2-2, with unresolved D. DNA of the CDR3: TGCGCCAGCAGCCGAGGAAGTGCAGCGAGAGACACCGGGGAGCTGTTTTTT. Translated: CASSRGSAARDTGELFF.